Included here is one T cell receptor beta chain sequence, with context. The antigen remains undetermined. J gave up 3 bases and V 4 bases, and 9 bases lay outside the gene matches. The germline CDR1 and CDR2 sequences are SGDLS and YYNGEE. The length of the CDR3 is 15 residues. The sample belongs to a study of lymphopenia after photon versus proton radiotherapy. General study findings and limits: Proton therapy kept repertoires fairly stable, unlike photons, which gained effector/memory cells.

TCRdb's table, derived via immunoSEQ multiplex PCR, lists solely in-frame clones and lacks some. Here the sample spans about 24,000 clones, roughly 82% being singletons. V is TRBV9 and J is TRBJ2-7; 8 nucleotides match TRBD2. This material consisted of peripheral blood, taken from a patient treated with photon-based radiotherapy. This clonotype was sampled from a man in his forties or fifties with gastric cancer. The CDR3 region has the DNA TGTGCCAGCAGCTCCGGGGGGGGTGACCACTACGAGCAGTACTTC. Its translation: CASSSGGGDHYEQYF.